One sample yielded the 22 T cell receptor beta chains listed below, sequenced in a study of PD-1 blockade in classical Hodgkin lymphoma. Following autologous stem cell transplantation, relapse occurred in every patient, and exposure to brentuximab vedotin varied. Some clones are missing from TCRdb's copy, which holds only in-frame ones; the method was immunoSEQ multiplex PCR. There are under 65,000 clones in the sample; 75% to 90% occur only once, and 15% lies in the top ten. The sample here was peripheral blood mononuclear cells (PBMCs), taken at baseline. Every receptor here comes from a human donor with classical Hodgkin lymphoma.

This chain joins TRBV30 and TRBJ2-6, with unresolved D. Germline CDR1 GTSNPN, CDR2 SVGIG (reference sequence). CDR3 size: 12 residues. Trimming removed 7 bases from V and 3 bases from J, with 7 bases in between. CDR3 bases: TGTGCCTTAAGGCGTGGGGCCAACGTCCTGACTTTC. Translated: CALRRGANVLTF.

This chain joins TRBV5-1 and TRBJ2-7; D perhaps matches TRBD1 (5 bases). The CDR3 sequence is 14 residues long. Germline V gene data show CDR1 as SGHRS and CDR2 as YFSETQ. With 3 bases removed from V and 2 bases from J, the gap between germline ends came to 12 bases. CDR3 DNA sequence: TGCGCCAGCAGCTCGGACAATACAGCCTACGAGCAGTACTTC. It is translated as CASSSDNTAYEQYF.

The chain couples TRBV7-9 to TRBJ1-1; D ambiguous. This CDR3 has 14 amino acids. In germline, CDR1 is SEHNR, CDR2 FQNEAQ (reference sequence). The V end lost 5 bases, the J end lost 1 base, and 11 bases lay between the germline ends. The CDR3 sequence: CASSPWTGNTEAFF. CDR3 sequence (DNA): TGTGCCAGCAGCCCTTGGACGGGGAACACTGAAGCTTTCTTT.

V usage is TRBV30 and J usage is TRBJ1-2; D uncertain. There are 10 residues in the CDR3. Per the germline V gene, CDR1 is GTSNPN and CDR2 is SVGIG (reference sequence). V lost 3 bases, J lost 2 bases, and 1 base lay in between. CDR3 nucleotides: TGTGCCTGGAGCAACTATGGCTACACCTTC. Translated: CAWSNYGYTF.

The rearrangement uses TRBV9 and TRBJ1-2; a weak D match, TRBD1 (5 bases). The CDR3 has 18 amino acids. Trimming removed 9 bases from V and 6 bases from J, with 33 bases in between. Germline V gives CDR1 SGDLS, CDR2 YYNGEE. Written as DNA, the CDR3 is TGTGCCAACCAACTTAAGCCCTACGGGGCGCCAAACAGGCATGGCTACACCTTC. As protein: CANQLKPYGAPNRHGYTF.

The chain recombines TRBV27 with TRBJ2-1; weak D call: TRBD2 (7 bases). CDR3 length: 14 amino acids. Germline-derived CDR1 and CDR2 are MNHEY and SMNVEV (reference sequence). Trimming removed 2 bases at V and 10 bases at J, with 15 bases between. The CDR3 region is CASSLKGGVTEQFF. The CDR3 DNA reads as TGTGCCAGCAGTTTAAAGGGGGGGGTCACAGAGCAGTTCTTC.

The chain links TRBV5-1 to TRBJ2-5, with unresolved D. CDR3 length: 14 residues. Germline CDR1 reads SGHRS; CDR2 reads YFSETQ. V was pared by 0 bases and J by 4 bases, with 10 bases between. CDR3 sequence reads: CASSLGDPGETQYF. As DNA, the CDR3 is TGCGCCAGCAGCTTGGGAGACCCCGGAGAGACCCAGTACTTC.

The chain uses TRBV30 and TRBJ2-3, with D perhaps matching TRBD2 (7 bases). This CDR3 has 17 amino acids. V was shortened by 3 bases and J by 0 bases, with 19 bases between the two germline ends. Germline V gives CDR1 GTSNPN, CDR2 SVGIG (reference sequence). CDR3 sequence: CAWSSRGGLESTDTQYF. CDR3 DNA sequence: TGTGCCTGGAGCAGTAGGGGGGGCCTGGAAAGCACAGATACGCAGTATTTT.

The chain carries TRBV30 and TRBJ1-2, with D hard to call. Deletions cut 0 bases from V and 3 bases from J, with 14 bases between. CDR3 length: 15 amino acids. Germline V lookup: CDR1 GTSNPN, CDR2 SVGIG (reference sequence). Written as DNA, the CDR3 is TGTGCCTGGAGTGTACCCCGGGCCCCCTACTATGGCTACACCTTC. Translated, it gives CAWSVPRAPYYGYTF.

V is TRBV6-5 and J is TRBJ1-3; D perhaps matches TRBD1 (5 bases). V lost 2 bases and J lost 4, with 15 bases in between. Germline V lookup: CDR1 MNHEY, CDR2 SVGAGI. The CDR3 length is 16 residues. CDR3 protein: CASSYDGASVGNTIYF. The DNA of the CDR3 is TGTGCCAGCAGTTACGATGGGGCTTCCGTAGGAAACACCATATATTTT.

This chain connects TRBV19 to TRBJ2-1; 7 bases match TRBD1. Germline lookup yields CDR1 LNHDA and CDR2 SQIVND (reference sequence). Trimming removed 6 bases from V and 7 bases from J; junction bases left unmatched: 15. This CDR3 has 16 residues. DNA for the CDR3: TGTGCCAGTAGCTTGACAGGGTCCGTCCTCGGGAATGAGCAGTTCTTC. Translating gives CASSLTGSVLGNEQFF.

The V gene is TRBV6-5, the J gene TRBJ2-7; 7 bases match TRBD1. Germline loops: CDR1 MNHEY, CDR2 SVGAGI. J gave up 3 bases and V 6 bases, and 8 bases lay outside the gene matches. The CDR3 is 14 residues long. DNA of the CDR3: TGTGCCAGCAGCCCCGGGACAGCAAACTACGAGCAGTACTTC. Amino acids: CASSPGTANYEQYF.

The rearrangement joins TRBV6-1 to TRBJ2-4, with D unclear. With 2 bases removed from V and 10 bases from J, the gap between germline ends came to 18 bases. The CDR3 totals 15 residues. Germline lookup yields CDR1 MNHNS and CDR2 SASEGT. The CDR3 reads CASSELSISTPIQYF. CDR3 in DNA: TGTGCCAGCAGTGAACTATCCATAAGTACTCCTATTCAGTACTTC.

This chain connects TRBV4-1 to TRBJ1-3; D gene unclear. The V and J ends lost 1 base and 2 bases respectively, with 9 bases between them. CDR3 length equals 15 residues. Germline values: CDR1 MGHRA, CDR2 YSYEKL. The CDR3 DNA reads TGCGCCAGCAGCCAAGCGGCGGTTCCTGGAAACACCATATATTTT. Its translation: CASSQAAVPGNTIYF.

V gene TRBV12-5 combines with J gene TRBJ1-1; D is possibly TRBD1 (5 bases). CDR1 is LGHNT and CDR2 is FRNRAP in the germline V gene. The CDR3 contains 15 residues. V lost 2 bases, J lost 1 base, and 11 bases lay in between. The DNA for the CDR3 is TGTGCTAGTGGTTTGTCGTCCGGGGCGAACACTGAAGCTTTCTTT. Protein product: CASGLSSGANTEAFF. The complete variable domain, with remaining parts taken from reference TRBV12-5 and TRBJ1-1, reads DARVTQTPRHKVTEMGQEVTMRCQPILGHNTVFWYRQTMMQGLELLAYFRNRAPLDDSGMPKDRFSAEMPDATLATLKIQPSEPRDSAVYFCASGLSSGANTEAFFGQGTRLTVV.

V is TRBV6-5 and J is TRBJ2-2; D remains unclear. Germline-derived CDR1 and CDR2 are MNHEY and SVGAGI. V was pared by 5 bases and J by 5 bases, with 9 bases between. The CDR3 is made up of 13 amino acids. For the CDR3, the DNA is TGTGCCAGCAGTCTGCGTACTACCGGGGAGCTGTTTTTT. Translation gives CASSLRTTGELFF.

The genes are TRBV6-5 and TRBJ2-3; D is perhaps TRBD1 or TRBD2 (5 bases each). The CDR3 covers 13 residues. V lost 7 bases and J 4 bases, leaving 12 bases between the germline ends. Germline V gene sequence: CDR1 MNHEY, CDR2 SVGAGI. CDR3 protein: CASTNGTPDTQYF. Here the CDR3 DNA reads TGTGCCAGCACTAATGGGACCCCAGATACGCAGTATTTT.

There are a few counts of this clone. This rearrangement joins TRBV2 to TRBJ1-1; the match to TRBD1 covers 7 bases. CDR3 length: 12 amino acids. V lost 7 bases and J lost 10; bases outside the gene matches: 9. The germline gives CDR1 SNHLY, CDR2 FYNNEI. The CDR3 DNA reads TGTGCCAGCAAAAGGTTACAGGGGCTAGCTTTCTTT. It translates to CASKRLQGLAFF.

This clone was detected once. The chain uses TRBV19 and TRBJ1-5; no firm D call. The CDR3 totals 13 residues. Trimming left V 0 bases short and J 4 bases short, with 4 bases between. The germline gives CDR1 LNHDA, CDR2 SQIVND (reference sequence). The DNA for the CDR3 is TGTGCCAGTAGTATAGAGGAGAATCAGCCCCAGCATTTT. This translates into CASSIEENQPQHF.

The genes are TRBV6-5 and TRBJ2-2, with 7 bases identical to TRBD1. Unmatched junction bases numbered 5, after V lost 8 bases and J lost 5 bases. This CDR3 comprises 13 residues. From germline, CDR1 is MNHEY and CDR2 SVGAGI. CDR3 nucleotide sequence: TGTGCCAGCCGGGACAGCACTACCGGGGAGCTGTTTTTT. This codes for CASRDSTTGELFF.

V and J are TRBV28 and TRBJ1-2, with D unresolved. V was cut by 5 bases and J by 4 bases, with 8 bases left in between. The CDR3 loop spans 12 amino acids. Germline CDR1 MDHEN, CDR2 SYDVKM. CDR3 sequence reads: CASSGEVYGYTF. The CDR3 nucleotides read TGTGCCAGCAGTGGAGAGGTCTATGGCTACACCTTC.

The DNA of the CDR3 is TGCAGCGTCGAATACAGGGAGGAGCAGTACTTC. This translates into CSVEYREEQYF. This sequence joins TRBV29-1 and TRBJ2-7; possible D gene TRBD1, 6 bases. Trimming took off 6 bases at V and 7 bases at J, with 13 bases between the two ends. Per germline, CDR1 SQVTM and CDR2 ANQGSEA. CDR3 length: 11 residues.